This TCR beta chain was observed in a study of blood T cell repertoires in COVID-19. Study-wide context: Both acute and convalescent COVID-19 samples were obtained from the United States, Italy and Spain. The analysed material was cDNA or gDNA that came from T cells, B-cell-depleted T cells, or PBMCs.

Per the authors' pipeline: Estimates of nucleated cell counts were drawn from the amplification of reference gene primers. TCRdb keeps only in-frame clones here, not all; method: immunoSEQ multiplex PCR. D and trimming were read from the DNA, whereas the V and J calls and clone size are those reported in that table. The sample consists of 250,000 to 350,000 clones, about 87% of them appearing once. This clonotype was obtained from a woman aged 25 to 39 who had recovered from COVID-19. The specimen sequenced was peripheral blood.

CDR3 in DNA: TGCGCCAGCAGCTTGGGACAGGGGAGTGGTAAAGCTTTCTTT. As protein: CASSLGQGSGKAFF. The chain couples TRBV5-1 to TRBJ1-1, with 8 positions matching TRBD1. V lost 0 bases and J lost 9; bases outside the gene matches: 7. This CDR3 comprises 14 residues. Germline V gene lookup returns CDR1 SGHRS and CDR2 YFSETQ.